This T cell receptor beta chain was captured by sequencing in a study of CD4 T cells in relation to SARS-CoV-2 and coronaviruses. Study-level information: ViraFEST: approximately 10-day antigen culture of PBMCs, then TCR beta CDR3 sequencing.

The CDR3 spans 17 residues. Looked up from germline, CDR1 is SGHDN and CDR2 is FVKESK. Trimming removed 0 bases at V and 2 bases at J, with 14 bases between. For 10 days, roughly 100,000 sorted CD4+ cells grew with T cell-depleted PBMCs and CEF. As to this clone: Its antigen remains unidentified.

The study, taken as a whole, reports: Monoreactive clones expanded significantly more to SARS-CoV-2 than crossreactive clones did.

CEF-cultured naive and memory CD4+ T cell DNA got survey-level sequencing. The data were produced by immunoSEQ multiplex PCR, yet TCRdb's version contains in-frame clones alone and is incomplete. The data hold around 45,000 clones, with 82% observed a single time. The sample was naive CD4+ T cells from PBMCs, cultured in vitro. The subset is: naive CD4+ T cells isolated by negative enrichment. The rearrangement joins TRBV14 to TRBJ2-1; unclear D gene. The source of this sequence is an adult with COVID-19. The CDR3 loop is CASSQDSTSQPYNEQFF. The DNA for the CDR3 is TGTGCCAGCAGCCAAGACTCAACCAGCCAGCCCTACAATGAGCAGTTCTTC.